This T cell receptor beta chain appears in the sequencing data of a study of T cell responses to AZD1222 COVID-19 vaccine. The wider study: Whether given at about 4 or about 12 weeks, second doses were pooled.

Clones were sequenced by immunoSEQ multiplex PCR, and TCRdb holds only the in-frame ones, with some missing. The repertoire holds fewer than 35,000 clones, with approximately 91% as singletons. Study-wide results and limits: Repertoires were obtained solely post-peak T cell response. Donors were mostly white British, more females; clonal diversity possibly underestimated.

As for this clone: The antigen remains undetermined.

The specimen was peripheral blood, collected on day 0 of AZD1222 vaccination. This clonotype was sampled from an adult in good health.

The CDR3 DNA reads TGTGCCAGCAGCTTAGTCACGGGACTAGCGGAGGAGCAGTACTTC. It is translated as CASSLVTGLAEEQYF. This rearrangement joins TRBV7-6 to TRBJ2-7, with 11 bases that match TRBD2. V lost 1 base to trimming and J lost 7 bases; unmatched junction nucleotides: 6. This CDR3 is built from 15 residues. Germline values: CDR1 SGHVS, CDR2 FNYEAQ.